This passage covers 30 T cell receptor beta chains from one sample sequenced in a study of CD8 T cells in Susac syndrome. Roughly 0.5 to 1 ug RNA was reverse transcribed with random hexamers. MiXCR, applied by TCRdb to the immunoSEQ multiplex PCR reads, yields one record per CDR3 protein. The sample has 150,000 to 200,000 distinct CDR3 sequences, 90% to 95% seen once. The specimen sequenced was CD4+ T cells from PBMCs. Source of these receptors: a human donor with multiple sclerosis.

The J gene is TRBJ2-5, the V gene TRBV24-1; perhaps TRBD1 as D (6 bases). Germline V gene lookup returns CDR1 KGHDR and CDR2 SFDVKD. Trimming pared 3 bases from V and 7 bases from J, leaving 14 bases between. The CDR3 length is 14 residues. CDR3 sequence (DNA): TGTGCCACCAGTGATGCCCAGGGGTGGGGGACCCAGTACTTC. As protein: CATSDAQGWGTQYF.

The chain is built from TRBV27 and TRBJ2-1; 7 bases fit TRBD2. V lost 1 base, J lost 2 bases, and 14 bases stayed unmatched. Germline V CDR1 and CDR2: MNHEY, SMNVEV (reference sequence). The CDR3 is 19 residues long. For the CDR3, the DNA is TGTGCCAGCAGTTTATACTATGGCGGGAGCACCTCTACCTACAATGAGCAGTTCTTC. This translates into CASSLYYGGSTSTYNEQFF.

The V gene is TRBV28, the J gene TRBJ2-7, with 8 positions matching TRBD2. J gave up 4 bases and V 10 bases, and 15 bases lay outside the gene matches. The CDR3 is made up of 15 amino acids. The germline V gene has CDR1 MDHEN and CDR2 SYDVKM. Here the CDR3 DNA reads TGTGCCACCGCTGCCTATAGCGGGGCAACGTACGAGCAGTACTTC. It encodes CATAAYSGATYEQYF.

This clonotype occurred once. V gene TRBV9 combines with J gene TRBJ2-2; TRBD2 might be the D (5 bases). Germline-derived CDR1 and CDR2 are SGDLS and YYNGEE. The CDR3 extends over 15 amino acids. Trimming pared 0 bases from V and 3 bases from J, leaving 9 bases between. Here the CDR3 reads CASSVEGGYTGELFF. Written as DNA, the CDR3 is TGTGCCAGCAGCGTAGAAGGAGGCTACACCGGGGAGCTGTTTTTT. Together with reference TRBV9 and TRBJ2-2, the CDR3 gives the full variable domain: DSGVTQTPKHLITATGQRVTLRCSPRSGDLSVYWYQQSLDQGLQFLIQYYNGEERAKGNILERFSAQQFPDLHSELNLSSLELGDSALYFCASSVEGGYTGELFFGEGSRLTVL.

The rearrangement uses TRBV20-1 and TRBJ1-1; 8 bases line up with TRBD1. V trimming: 7 bases; J trimming: 3 bases; junction bases outside the gene matches: 7. From germline, CDR1 is DFQATT and CDR2 SNEGSKA (reference sequence). The CDR3 spans 13 residues. CDR3 sequence: CSGGRGHDTEAFF. In DNA, the CDR3 is TGCAGTGGTGGCAGGGGGCACGACACTGAAGCTTTCTTT.

This clonotype has only a few counts. The CDR3 loop reads CAWGRLGQPQHF. In DNA, the CDR3 is TGTGCCTGGGGCCGTCTTGGTCAGCCCCAGCATTTT. This chain links TRBV30 with TRBJ1-5; D not resolved. The CDR3 consists of 12 residues. Germline CDR1 is GTSNPN and CDR2 is SVGIG (reference sequence). Trimming removed 5 bases from V and 6 bases from J, with 11 bases in between.

Points on this clonotype: Sequence at one end of the junction differs from germline and may be a read error. J is TRBJ1-1 and V is TRBV7-9; D uncertain. In germline, CDR1 is SEHNR, CDR2 FQNEAQ (reference sequence). The CDR3 is made up of 13 amino acids. The CDR3 region is CASTLVENTEAFF. The CDR3 bases are TGTGCCAGCACCTTAGTGGAGAACACTGAAGCTTTCTTT.

The chain uses TRBV24-1 and TRBJ2-5; D assignment may be TRBD1 or TRBD2 (6 bases each). The CDR3 consists of 17 residues. Trimming shortened V by 1 base and J by 3 bases, and 17 bases separated the two germline ends. The germline CDR1 and CDR2 sequences are KGHDR and SFDVKD. This CDR3 is CATSDFGQRAAKETQYF. CDR3 DNA: TGTGCCACCAGTGATTTTGGACAGCGGGCGGCCAAAGAGACCCAGTACTTC.

The J gene is TRBJ1-2, the V gene TRBV5-1; 10 nucleotides align to TRBD1. V lost 4 bases to trimming and J lost 8 bases; unmatched junction nucleotides: 5. The germline V gene has CDR1 SGHRS and CDR2 YFSETQ. The CDR3 is 13 amino acids. CDR3 sequence: CASSLGTGEGYTF. The CDR3 DNA follows: TGCGCCAGCAGCCTAGGGACAGGGGAAGGCTACACCTTC.

The V gene is TRBV27, the J gene TRBJ2-3; no clear D. Germline V gene sequence: CDR1 MNHEY, CDR2 SMNVEV (reference sequence). The V end lost 2 bases, the J end lost 4 bases, and 7 bases lay between the germline ends. The CDR3 has 13 amino acids. DNA for the CDR3: TGTGCCAGCAGTTTAATTCTAGCAGATACGCAGTATTTT. This translates into CASSLILADTQYF.

The chain is built from TRBV7-3 and TRBJ2-5; TRBD2 aligns across 14 bases. V trimming: 5 bases; J trimming: 5 bases; junction bases outside the gene matches: 1. The CDR3 consists of 14 residues. Germline V gene lookup returns CDR1 SGHTA and CDR2 FQGTGA. Here the CDR3 reads CASSRTSGRETQYF. The CDR3 DNA reads as TGTGCCAGCAGCCGGACTAGCGGGAGGGAGACCCAGTACTTC. Full variable domain (remainder filled in from reference TRBV7-3 and TRBJ2-5): GAGVSQTPSNKVTEKGKYVELRCDPISGHTALYWYRQSLGQGPEFLIYFQGTGAADDSGLPNDRFFAVRPEGSVSTLKIQRTERGDSAVYLCASSRTSGRETQYFGPGTRLLVL.

This chain joins TRBV20-1 and TRBJ2-7; 7 bases map to TRBD1. Germline trimming cut 2 bases from V and 6 bases from J; bases unmatched to any gene: 10. Per the germline V gene, CDR1 is DFQATT and CDR2 is SNEGSKA (reference sequence). This CDR3 comprises 14 residues. The chain's CDR3 is CSARSFGQAGEQYF. CDR3 nucleotide sequence: TGCAGTGCTAGATCCTTCGGACAGGCGGGCGAGCAGTACTTC.

The rearrangement uses TRBV1 and TRBJ1-2; the DNA was not compared with TRBD1, the D call given in the table. TRBV1 is marked as a pseudogene. This CDR3 spans 17 amino acids. The CDR3 spells CTSSQGPLGASNYGYTF. CDR3 bases: TGCACCAGCAGCCAAGGTCCCTTGGGGGCAAGTAACTATGGCTACACCTTC.

This chain connects TRBV4-1 to TRBJ1-3; D remains unclear. CDR1 and CDR2 (germline): MGHRA, YSYEKL. The germline V and J ends were trimmed by 1 base and 1 base, with 5 bases remaining between them. The CDR3 runs to 14 residues. The CDR3 DNA follows: TGCGCCAGCAGCCAAGCCGGGTCTGGAAACACCATATATTTT. This encodes CASSQAGSGNTIYF.

The chain recombines TRBV28 with TRBJ1-6; D gene uncertain. The CDR3 spans 14 residues. Per the germline V gene, CDR1 is MDHEN and CDR2 is SYDVKM. Deletions cut 7 bases from V and 4 bases from J, with 11 bases between. The CDR3 sequence is CASIRGFYNSPLHF. DNA of the CDR3: TGTGCCAGCATTCGTGGCTTTTATAATTCACCCCTCCACTTT.

The V gene is TRBV3-1, the J gene TRBJ2-1; 16 nucleotides agree with TRBD2. Germline CDR1 is LGHDT and CDR2 is YNNKEL (reference sequence). J lost 1 base, V lost 3 bases, and 9 bases had no gene match. The CDR3 sequence is 20 residues long. CDR3 DNA sequence: TGTGCCAGCAGCCACCCTCCGGGACTAGCGGGAGGGCGGTCCTACAATGAGCAGTTCTTC. This codes for CASSHPPGLAGGRSYNEQFF.

The CDR3: CASSLNRVNEKLFF. DNA for the CDR3: TGTGCCAGCAGCTTAAACAGGGTGAACGAAAAACTGTTTTTT. The chain has TRBV7-8 and TRBJ1-4, with D tentatively TRBD1 (6 bases). The CDR3 sequence is 14 residues long. Germline V CDR1 and CDR2: SGHVS, FQNEAQ. Trimming took 2 bases from V and 8 from J, leaving 12 bases between them.

The chain employs TRBV28 and TRBJ1-2; 8 bases line up with TRBD1. Germline CDR1 reads MDHEN; CDR2 reads SYDVKM. The CDR3 has 15 amino acids. V shed 4 bases and J 7 bases; nucleotides not matched to a gene: 11. The CDR3 bases are TGTGCCAGCAGTTCCACTTGGACAGGGTGGTCTGGCTACACCTTC. It specifies CASSSTWTGWSGYTF.

The chain links TRBV4-1 to TRBJ2-7; D is unresolved. This CDR3 contains 14 residues. Germline V gene sequence: CDR1 MGHRA, CDR2 YSYEKL. V was clipped by 0 bases and J by 6 bases, with 12 bases between them. CDR3 coding DNA: TGCGCCAGCAGCCAAGATAATATCCCCCTCGAGCAGTACTTC. Its translation is CASSQDNIPLEQYF.

This clonotype was seen once. This sequence joins TRBV4-2 and TRBJ2-1; the D gene is possibly TRBD2 (5 bases). The CDR3 loop spans 18 amino acids. Between the trimmed V and J ends, which lost 3 bases and 2 bases, there was a span of 20 bases. CDR1 is LGHNA and CDR2 is YNFKEQ in the germline V gene. The chain's CDR3 is CASSHEAGLPTPYNEQFF. The CDR3 DNA follows: TGTGCCAGCAGCCACGAGGCGGGCCTACCGACTCCCTACAATGAGCAGTTCTTC.

The chain carries TRBV4-2 and TRBJ2-5, with TRBD1 matching 7 bases. CDR3 size: 14 residues. Germline V CDR1 and CDR2: LGHNA, YNFKEQ. J lost 5 bases, V lost 2 bases, and 5 bases had no gene match. CDR3 nucleotides: TGTGCCAGCAGCCAAACAGGGGTTGAGGAGACCCAGTACTTC. Translated, it gives CASSQTGVEETQYF.

This clonotype was observed a handful of times. The rearrangement links TRBV28 to TRBJ1-1; D is undetermined. Trimming left V 2 bases short and J 0 bases short, with 4 bases between. CDR3 size: 13 residues. Per germline, CDR1 MDHEN and CDR2 SYDVKM. DNA of the CDR3: TGTGCCAGCAGTTTAGAGGTGAACACTGAAGCTTTCTTT. Amino acid sequence: CASSLEVNTEAFF.

The chain recombines TRBV3-1 with TRBJ1-1; weak D call: TRBD1 (5 bases). Germline V gene data show CDR1 as LGHDT and CDR2 as YNNKEL (reference sequence). This CDR3 spans 13 amino acids. V lost 5 bases to trimming and J lost 3 bases, with 10 bases between them. The CDR3 DNA reads as TGTGCCAGCAGCTACCGGGGGGACACTGAAGCTTTCTTT. This encodes CASSYRGDTEAFF. The entire variable domain, with the rest obtained from reference TRBV3-1 and TRBJ1-1, is as follows: DTAVSQTPKYLVTQMGNDKSIKCEQNLGHDTMYWYKQDSKKFLKIMFSYNNKELIINETVPNRFSPKSPDKAHLNLHINSLELGDSAVYFCASSYRGDTEAFFGQGTRLTVV.

In its sample, this clonotype was seen once. CDR3 coding DNA: TGTGCCAGCACCACGGGGACGAGTGCAGATACGCAGTATTTT. Translation: CASTTGTSADTQYF. J is TRBJ2-3 and V is TRBV7-9, with D perhaps given as TRBD1 or TRBD2 (5 bases each). CDR1 is SEHNR, CDR2 FQNEAQ, per germline (reference sequence). Trimming stripped 7 bases from V and 4 bases from J, with 15 bases between. The CDR3 has 14 amino acids.

The chain employs TRBV6-5 and TRBJ2-5; 9 bases are a match to TRBD2. V lost 0 bases and J lost 7; bases outside the gene matches: 9. This CDR3 region has 16 residues. Germline CDR1 reads MNHEY; CDR2 reads SVGAGI. The CDR3 region is CASSYSPAGGPTTQYF. DNA of the CDR3: TGTGCCAGCAGTTACTCTCCAGCGGGGGGCCCAACGACCCAGTACTTC.

The CDR3, as DNA: TGTGCCAGCAGCTTACTCCGGGCCCCGAACACTGAAGCTTTCTTT. It yields the protein CASSLLRAPNTEAFF. The genes are TRBV7-8 and TRBJ1-1, with no clear D. CDR3 size: 15 residues. Deletions cut 2 bases from V and 1 base from J, with 11 bases between. The germline V gene has CDR1 SGHVS and CDR2 FQNEAQ.

The chain recombines TRBV29-1 with TRBJ2-5, with D unclear. The CDR3 loop spans 11 amino acids. Deletions cut 7 bases from V and 1 base from J, with 7 bases between. CDR1 and CDR2 (germline): SQVTM, ANQGSEA. The CDR3 sequence: CSAWVQETQYF. The CDR3 bases are TGCAGCGCGTGGGTCCAAGAGACCCAGTACTTC.

This chain joins TRBV18 and TRBJ2-7; D is perhaps TRBD2 (6 bases). The CDR3 is 15 residues long. The germline V and J ends were trimmed by 3 bases and 0 bases, with 12 bases remaining between them. Germline CDR1 is KGHSH and CDR2 is LQKENI. The CDR3 loop reads CASSPTGVPSYEQYF. DNA of the CDR3: TGTGCCAGCTCACCCACGGGGGTACCCTCCTACGAGCAGTACTTC. Together with reference TRBV18 and TRBJ2-7, the CDR3 gives the full variable domain: NAGVMQNPRHLVRRRGQEARLRCSPMKGHSHVYWYRQLPEEGLKFMVYLQKENIIDESGMPKERFSAEFPKEGPSILRIQQVVRGDSAAYFCASSPTGVPSYEQYFGPGTRLTVT.

The J gene is TRBJ2-7, the V gene TRBV20-1; no firm D call. Between the trimmed V and J ends, which lost 3 bases and 5 bases, there was a span of 17 bases. CDR3 length equals 14 residues. Germline values: CDR1 DFQATT, CDR2 SNEGSKA (reference sequence). This chain's CDR3 is CSARLGGPWDEQYF. In nucleotides, the CDR3 is TGCAGTGCTAGGCTGGGCGGCCCTTGGGACGAGCAGTACTTC.

CDR3 sequence (DNA): TGCAGCGCGGGAGGCGGGACAGGGGCCTACGAGCAGTACTTC. It encodes CSAGGGTGAYEQYF. The genes are TRBV29-1 and TRBJ2-7, with TRBD1 matching 10 bases. Unmatched junction bases numbered 8, after V lost 7 bases and J lost 2 bases. The CDR3 covers 14 residues. The germline gives CDR1 SQVTM, CDR2 ANQGSEA.